Below are 4 T cell receptor beta chains sequenced from a single sample in a study of CD8+ T cells in alopecia areata. Treatment: oral pan-JAK inhibitor, 5-10 mg twice daily. Extracted RNA was reverse transcribed, and the resulting cDNA served as sequencing template. Here immunoSEQ multiplex PCR was the method, and the copy in TCRdb shows in-frame clones only, minus some. The table has roughly 140,000 clones, 82% seen once. Sequencing used CD8+ T cells sorted from blood, obtained at week 4, from a patient treated with tofacitinib. Source of these receptors: a human donor with alopecia areata.

The CDR3 reads CASSLLGRLQFF. In nucleotides, the CDR3 is TGTGCCAGCAGCTTGTTAGGCAGGCTGCAGTTCTTC. The rearrangement joins TRBV5-6 to TRBJ2-1; unclear D gene. From germline, CDR1 is SGHDT and CDR2 YYEEEE. CDR3 size: 12 residues. With 1 base removed from V and 12 bases from J, the gap between germline ends came to 11 bases.

The rearrangement links TRBV27 to TRBJ2-1, with D perhaps given as TRBD1 or TRBD2 (5 bases each). CDR3 size: 11 residues. Germline V CDR1 and CDR2: MNHEY, SMNVEV (reference sequence). With 8 bases removed from V and 15 bases from J, the gap between germline ends came to 17 bases. In DNA form, the CDR3 reads TGTGCCAGCCGGTCGGGGCCCCCTTTGTTCTTC. It encodes CASRSGPPLFF.

The chain links TRBV7-8 to TRBJ1-1, with D unclear. V shed 2 bases and J shed 4 bases, with 14 bases lying between them. CDR3 length equals 15 residues. Germline-derived CDR1 and CDR2 are SGHVS and FQNEAQ. CDR3 bases: TGTGCCAGCAGCTTACGGGAAGCCGAAGGCACTGAAGCTTTCTTT. This gives the protein CASSLREAEGTEAFF.

The rearrangement links TRBV13 to TRBJ1-3, with D tentatively TRBD1 (5 bases). Germline CDR1 reads PRHDT; CDR2 reads FYEKMQ (reference sequence). This CDR3 is 13 amino acids long. Trimming stripped 2 bases from V and 6 bases from J, with 8 bases between. This CDR3 reads CASSLFRENTIYF. CDR3 DNA sequence: TGTGCCAGCAGCTTATTCAGGGAAAACACCATATATTTT.